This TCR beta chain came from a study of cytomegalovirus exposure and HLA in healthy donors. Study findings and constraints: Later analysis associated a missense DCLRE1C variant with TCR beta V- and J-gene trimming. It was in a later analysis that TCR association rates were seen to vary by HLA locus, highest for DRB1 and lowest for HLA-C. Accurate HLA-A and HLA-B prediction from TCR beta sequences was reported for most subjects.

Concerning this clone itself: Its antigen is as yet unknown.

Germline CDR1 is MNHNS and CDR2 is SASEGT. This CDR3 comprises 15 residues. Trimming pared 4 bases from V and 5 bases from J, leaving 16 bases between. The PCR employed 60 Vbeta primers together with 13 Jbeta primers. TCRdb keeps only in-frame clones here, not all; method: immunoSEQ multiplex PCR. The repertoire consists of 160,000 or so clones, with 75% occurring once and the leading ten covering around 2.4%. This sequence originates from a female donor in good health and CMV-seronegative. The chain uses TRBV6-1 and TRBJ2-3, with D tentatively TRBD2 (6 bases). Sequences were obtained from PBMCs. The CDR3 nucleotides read TGTGCCAGCAGTGGTGTGGCGGGATTAGGAGATACGCAGTATTTT. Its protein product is CASSGVAGLGDTQYF.